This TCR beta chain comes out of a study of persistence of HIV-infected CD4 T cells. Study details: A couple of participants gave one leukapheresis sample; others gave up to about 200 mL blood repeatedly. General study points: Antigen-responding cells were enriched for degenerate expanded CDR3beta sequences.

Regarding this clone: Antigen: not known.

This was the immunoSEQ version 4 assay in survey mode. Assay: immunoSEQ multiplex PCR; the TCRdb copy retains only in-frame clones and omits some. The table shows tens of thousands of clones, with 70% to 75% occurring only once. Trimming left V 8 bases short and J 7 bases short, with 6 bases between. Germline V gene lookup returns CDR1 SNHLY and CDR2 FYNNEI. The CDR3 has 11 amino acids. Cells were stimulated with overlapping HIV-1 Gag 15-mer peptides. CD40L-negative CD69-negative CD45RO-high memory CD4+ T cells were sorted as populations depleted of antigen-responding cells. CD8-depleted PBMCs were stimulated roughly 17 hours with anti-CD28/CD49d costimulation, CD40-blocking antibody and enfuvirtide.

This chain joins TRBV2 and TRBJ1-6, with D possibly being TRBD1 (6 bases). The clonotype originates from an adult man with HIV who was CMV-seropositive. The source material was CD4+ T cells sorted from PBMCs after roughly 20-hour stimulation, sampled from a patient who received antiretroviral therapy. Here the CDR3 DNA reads TGTGCCAGCCAGGGGAATTCACCCCTCCACTTT. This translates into CASQGNSPLHF.